The 18 T cell receptor beta chains listed next were all sequenced from one sample in a study of PD-L1 blockade in urothelial cancer. The sample's time point: pretreatment peripheral blood. Using immunoSEQ multiplex PCR, the repertoire was profiled, and TCRdb retains in-frame clones only, with some absent. Here the sample spans 100,000 to 150,000 clones, roughly 83% being singletons. The sample was PBMCs, taken around atezolizumab (anti-PD-L1) treatment. The receptors originated from a man aged 50 or older with urothelial cancer.

The chain's CDR3 is CSVDGQATYNEQFF. CDR3 coding DNA: TGCAGCGTTGATGGACAGGCTACCTACAATGAGCAGTTCTTC. The gene calls are TRBV29-1 and TRBJ2-1, with 7 nucleotides matching TRBD1. Germline CDR1 reads SQVTM; CDR2 reads ANQGSEA. With V trimmed by 3 bases and J by 2 bases, 4 bases remained unmatched. This CDR3 is built from 14 residues.

The genes are TRBV18 and TRBJ2-7, with 7 bases matching TRBD2. The germline V gene encodes CDR1 KGHSH and CDR2 LQKENI. CDR3 size: 13 residues. Losses at the gene ends were 6 bases for V and 3 bases for J; bases not matched to a gene: 5. The CDR3 nucleotides read TGTGCCAGCTCCCCGGGACTACACTACGAGCAGTACTTC. Its protein is CASSPGLHYEQYF.

The chain links TRBV15 to TRBJ2-1; 7 positions agree with TRBD2. This CDR3 region has 15 residues. Germline V gene lookup returns CDR1 LNHNV and CDR2 YYDKDF (reference sequence). V lost 0 bases and J lost 6; bases outside the gene matches: 5. This chain's CDR3 is CATSRDRWEGNEQFF. The CDR3 DNA is TGTGCCACCAGCAGAGATAGGTGGGAGGGCAATGAGCAGTTCTTC.

This chain connects TRBV4-1 to TRBJ2-7, with 9 bases matching TRBD2. J lost 5 bases, V lost 3 bases, and 14 bases had no gene match. Looked up from germline, CDR1 is MGHRA and CDR2 is YSYEKL. CDR3 size: 17 residues. The CDR3 spells CASSQRGPGLALDEQYF. The CDR3 DNA follows: TGCGCCAGCAGCCAGAGAGGCCCGGGACTAGCATTGGACGAGCAGTACTTC.

The gene calls are TRBV10-3 and TRBJ1-6, with D maybe TRBD1 (6 bases). The CDR3 length is 14 residues. The germline CDR1 and CDR2 sequences are ENHRY and SYGVKD. Trimming removed 6 bases at V and 9 bases at J, with 15 bases between. In nucleotides, the CDR3 is TGTGCCATCAGCCCCCAGGGGCACAGTTCACCCCTCCACTTT. Translation: CAISPQGHSSPLHF.

The gene calls are TRBV18 and TRBJ2-7, with 7 bases aligning to TRBD2. J lost 0 bases, V lost 4 bases, and 3 bases had no gene match. Germline V gene sequence: CDR1 KGHSH, CDR2 LQKENI. The CDR3 totals 14 residues. CDR3: CASSQWEGSYEQYF. Written as DNA, the CDR3 is TGTGCCAGCTCACAGTGGGAGGGCTCCTACGAGCAGTACTTC.

The sample holds a few counts of this clone. This rearrangement joins TRBV14 to TRBJ2-7; D might be TRBD2 (5 bases). Germline-derived CDR1 and CDR2 are SGHDN and FVKESK. V lost 0 bases to trimming and J lost 0 bases, with 15 bases between them. The CDR3 is 17 residues long. The CDR3 loop is CASSQDLSPGYSYEQYF. The CDR3 region has the DNA TGTGCCAGCAGCCAAGACCTATCTCCGGGGTACTCCTACGAGCAGTACTTC. Looking up the rest from reference TRBV14 and TRBJ2-7 gives the full variable domain: EAGVTQFPSHSVIEKGQTVTLRCDPISGHDNLYWYRRVMGKEIKFLLHFVKESKQDESGMPNNRFLAERTGGTYSTLKVQPAELEDSGVYFCASSQDLSPGYSYEQYFGPGTRLTVT.

The chain links TRBV4-1 to TRBJ2-1; 9 bases are shared with TRBD2. Germline V CDR1 and CDR2: MGHRA, YSYEKL. This CDR3 has 19 residues. Germline trimming cut 4 bases from V and 8 bases from J; bases unmatched to any gene: 21. DNA for the CDR3: TGCGCCAGCAGCCTCCCCCGGTCAGCCCACGGCGGGGGGGGCGATGAGCAGTTCTTC. Its translation: CASSLPRSAHGGGGDEQFF.

CDR3 DNA sequence: TGTGCCAGTAGGGACAGGGAGAATTCACCCCTCCACTTT. As protein: CASRDRENSPLHF. The V gene is TRBV9, the J gene TRBJ1-6, with TRBD1 identical over 9 bases. J was trimmed by 7 bases and V by 8 bases; bases with no gene match: 4. The CDR3 has 13 residues. Germline loops: CDR1 SGDLS, CDR2 YYNGEE.

The V call is TRBV28, the J call TRBJ1-2; D gene uncertain. This CDR3 has 13 amino acids. V gave up 1 base and J gave up 8 bases, with 11 bases separating them. The V gene's germline CDR1 is MDHEN and CDR2 SYDVKM. CDR3 in DNA: TGTGCCAGCAGTTTATCTGGGAGTAGAGGCTACACCTTC. Protein product: CASSLSGSRGYTF.

This chain connects TRBV27 to TRBJ1-4; D is uncertain. The germline V gene encodes CDR1 MNHEY and CDR2 SMNVEV (reference sequence). CDR3 length equals 15 residues. The V end was cut by 4 bases, the J end by 7 bases, with 16 bases between. The CDR3 DNA sequence: TGTGCCAGCAGTTCCGGGATCCAAACTCGTGAAAAACTGTTTTTT. This sequence encodes CASSSGIQTREKLFF.

V gene TRBV30 combines with J gene TRBJ2-3; 14 bases fit TRBD2. The germline CDR1 and CDR2 sequences are GTSNPN and SVGIG (reference sequence). The V and J ends lost 1 base and 4 bases, in that order; junction bases with no gene match: 7. The CDR3 runs 17 residues. The chain's CDR3 is CAWSDNRLAGGADTQYF. CDR3 sequence (DNA): TGTGCCTGGAGTGATAATAGACTAGCGGGAGGGGCAGATACGCAGTATTTT.

There are a few counts of this clone. The V and J genes are TRBV28 and TRBJ1-6; tentative D call: TRBD1 (5 bases). This CDR3 has 16 residues. Germline lookup yields CDR1 MDHEN and CDR2 SYDVKM. Trimming took 5 bases from V and 8 from J, leaving 19 bases between them. The chain's CDR3 is CASSPPDSIWDSPLHF. The DNA for the CDR3 is TGTGCCAGCAGTCCCCCCGACAGTATTTGGGATTCACCCCTCCACTTT. Looking up the rest from reference TRBV28 and TRBJ1-6 gives the full variable domain: DVKVTQSSRYLVKRTGEKVFLECVQDMDHENMFWYRQDPGLGLRLIYFSYDVKMKEKGDIPEGYSVSREKKERFSLILESASTNQTSMYLCASSPPDSIWDSPLHFGNGTRLTVT.

The V and J genes are TRBV5-1 and TRBJ1-2; D is unresolved. V gave up 4 bases and J gave up 4 bases, with 11 bases separating them. The CDR3 totals 13 residues. The germline gives CDR1 SGHRS, CDR2 YFSETQ. The CDR3 region is CASSRSLSYGYTF. The CDR3 DNA reads as TGCGCCAGCAGCCGAAGCCTTAGCTATGGCTACACCTTC.

V usage is TRBV5-6 and J usage is TRBJ2-7; D not certain. Germline V lookup: CDR1 SGHDT, CDR2 YYEEEE. There are 18 residues in the CDR3. The germline V and J ends were trimmed by 2 bases and 0 bases, with 21 bases remaining between them. CDR3: CASSFYGRFSPPSYEQYF. As DNA, the CDR3 is TGTGCCAGCAGCTTTTACGGTCGGTTTTCCCCCCCCTCCTACGAGCAGTACTTC.

The chain uses TRBV4-1 and TRBJ2-7, with 8 positions matching TRBD2. The CDR3 extends over 18 amino acids. Germline V lookup: CDR1 MGHRA, CDR2 YSYEKL. V shed 3 bases and J 6 bases; nucleotides not matched to a gene: 19. The CDR3 spells CASSQRRGASGLLGEQYF. Written as DNA, the CDR3 is TGCGCCAGCAGCCAGAGGCGAGGGGCTAGCGGGTTACTAGGCGAGCAGTACTTC.

This sequence joins TRBV7-9 and TRBJ2-2, with TRBD2 matching over 7 bases. The J segment lost 4 bases and the V segment lost 2 bases, leaving 7 bases of the junction unmatched. Germline lookup yields CDR1 SEHNR and CDR2 FQNEAQ (reference sequence). This CDR3 spans 16 amino acids. In nucleotides, the CDR3 is TGTGCCAGCAGCTTACCCGGGACTACAAGCACCGGGGAGCTGTTTTTT. Its translation: CASSLPGTTSTGELFF.

The chain joins TRBV6-4 to TRBJ2-1, with D possibly TRBD2 on 6 matching bases. This CDR3 is built from 16 residues. CDR1 is MRHNA, CDR2 SNTAGT, per germline. V was shortened by 2 bases and J by 0 bases, with 11 bases between the two germline ends. The CDR3 loop reads CASSDIVGGSYNEQFF. CDR3 DNA: TGTGCCAGCAGTGACATAGTGGGGGGCTCCTACAATGAGCAGTTCTTC.